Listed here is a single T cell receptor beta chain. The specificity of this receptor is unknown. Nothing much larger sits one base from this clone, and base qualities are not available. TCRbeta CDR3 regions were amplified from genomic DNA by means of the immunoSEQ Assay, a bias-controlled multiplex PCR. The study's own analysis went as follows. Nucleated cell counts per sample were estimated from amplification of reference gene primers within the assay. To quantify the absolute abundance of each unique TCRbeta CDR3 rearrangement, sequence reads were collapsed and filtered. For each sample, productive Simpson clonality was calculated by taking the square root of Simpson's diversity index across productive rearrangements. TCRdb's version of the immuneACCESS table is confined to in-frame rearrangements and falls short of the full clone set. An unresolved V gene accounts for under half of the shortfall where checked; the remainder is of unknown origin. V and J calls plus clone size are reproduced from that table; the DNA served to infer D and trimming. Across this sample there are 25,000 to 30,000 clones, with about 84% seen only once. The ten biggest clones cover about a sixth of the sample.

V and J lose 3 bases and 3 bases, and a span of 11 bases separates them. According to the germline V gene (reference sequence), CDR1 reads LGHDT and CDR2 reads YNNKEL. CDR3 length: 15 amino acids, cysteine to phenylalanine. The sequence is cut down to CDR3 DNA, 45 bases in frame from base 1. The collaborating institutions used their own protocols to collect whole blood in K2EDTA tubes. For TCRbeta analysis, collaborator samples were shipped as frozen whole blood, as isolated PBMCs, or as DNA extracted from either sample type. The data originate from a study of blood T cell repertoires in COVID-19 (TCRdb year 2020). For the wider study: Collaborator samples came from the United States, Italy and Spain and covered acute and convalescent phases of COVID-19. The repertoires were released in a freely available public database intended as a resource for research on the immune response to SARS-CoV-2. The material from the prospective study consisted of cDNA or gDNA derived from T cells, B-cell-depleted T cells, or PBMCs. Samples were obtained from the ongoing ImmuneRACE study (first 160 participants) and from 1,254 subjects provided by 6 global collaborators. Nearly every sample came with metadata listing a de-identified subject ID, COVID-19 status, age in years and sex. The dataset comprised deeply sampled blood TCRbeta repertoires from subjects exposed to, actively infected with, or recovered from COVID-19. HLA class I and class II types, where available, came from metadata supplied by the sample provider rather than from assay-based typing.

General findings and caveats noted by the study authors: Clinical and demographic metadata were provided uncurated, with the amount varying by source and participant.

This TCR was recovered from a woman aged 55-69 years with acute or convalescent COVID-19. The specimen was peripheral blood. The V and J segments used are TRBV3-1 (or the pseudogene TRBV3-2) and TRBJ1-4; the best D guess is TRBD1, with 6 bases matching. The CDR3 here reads CASSQGATSNEKLFF. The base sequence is TGTGCCAGCAGCCAGGGGGCCACTTCTAATGAAAAACTGTTTTTT.